Below, 12 T cell receptor beta chains from the same sample are listed, as sequenced in a study of identical twins (dated by TCRdb to the mid-2010s). Libraries were built with 5' RACE. The reads were generated on an Illumina HiSeq 2000. The public reads were reprocessed in TCRdb via fastp at Q25 and MiXCR, keeping in-frame beta chains. Rows with one shared CDR3 protein collapse into an entry with the most common genes and DNA. For this sample there are some 790,000 distinct CDR3 sequences; about 20% appear just once. The leading ten clones occupy around 12% of the sample. The data also belong to a second study, concerning T cells expressing NK-cell markers.

Input material: PBMCs. All receptors derive from a woman aged 18-29 years in good health.

The CDR3 nucleotides read TGTGCCAGCAGCCCACAACTAATTAACTACGAGCAGTACTTC. It translates to CASSPQLINYEQYF. This chain links TRBV7-2 with TRBJ2-7; D is undetermined. V dropped 5 bases and J dropped 3 bases, with 14 bases sitting between them. Germline CDR1 is SGHTA and CDR2 is FQGNSA. CDR3 length: 14 amino acids. The whole variable domain, filled in from reference TRBV7-2 and TRBJ2-7, reads GAGVSQSPSNKVTEKGKDVELRCDPISGHTALYWYRQSLGQGLEFLIYFQGNSAPDKSGLPSDRFSAERTGGSVSTLTIQRTQQEDSAVYLCASSPQLINYEQYFGPGTRLTVT.

The rearrangement links TRBV20-1 to TRBJ2-1; 7 bases map to TRBD2. Looked up from germline, CDR1 is DFQATT and CDR2 is SNEGSKA (reference sequence). J gave up 3 bases and V 4 bases, and 9 bases lay outside the gene matches. The CDR3 extends over 15 amino acids. CDR3 loop: CSATLADVLYNEQFF. CDR3 DNA sequence: TGCAGTGCTACCCTAGCGGATGTCCTCTACAATGAGCAGTTCTTC.

The genes are TRBV6-1 and TRBJ2-1, with D maybe TRBD2 (6 bases). CDR1 is MNHNS and CDR2 is SASEGT in the germline V gene. CDR3 length equals 16 residues. The V and J ends lost 2 bases and 4 bases respectively, with 15 bases between them. CDR3 nucleotides: TGTGCCAGCAGTGAATATTCGCGGGGCTGGTACAATGAGCAGTTCTTC. This sequence encodes CASSEYSRGWYNEQFF.

This clonotype was recorded a few times. The chain has TRBV5-1 and TRBJ2-1; tentative D call: TRBD2 (6 bases). Germline V gives CDR1 SGHRS, CDR2 YFSETQ. V lost 4 bases and J 2 bases, leaving 19 bases between the germline ends. CDR3 size: 17 residues. The CDR3 DNA follows: TGCGCCAGCAGCGGGGGGACGGTCATGGGCACCTACAATGAGCAGTTCTTC. Its protein product is CASSGGTVMGTYNEQFF. Full variable domain (rest looked up from reference TRBV5-1 and TRBJ2-1): KAGVTQTPRYLIKTRGQQVTLSCSPISGHRSVSWYQQTPGQGLQFLFEYFSETQRNKGNFPGRFSGRQFSNSRSEMNVSTLELGDSALYLCASSGGTVMGTYNEQFFGPGTRLTVL.

The V call is TRBV5-5, the J call TRBJ2-5; TRBD1 is a possible D gene (5 bases). This CDR3 has 14 residues. The V end lost 4 bases, the J end lost 2 bases, and 12 bases lay between the germline ends. Germline CDR1 reads SGHKS; CDR2 reads YYEKEE (reference sequence). CDR3 sequence reads: CASSVPGNQETQYF. The CDR3 bases are TGTGCCAGCAGCGTCCCAGGGAATCAAGAGACCCAGTACTTC. Together with reference TRBV5-5 and TRBJ2-5, the CDR3 gives the full variable domain: DAGVTQSPTHLIKTRGQQVTLRCSPISGHKSVSWYQQVLGQGPQFIFQYYEKEERGRGNFPDRFSARQFPNYSSELNVNALLLGDSALYLCASSVPGNQETQYFGPGTRLLVL.

The V call is TRBV6-2 or TRBV6-3, the J call TRBJ1-1, with D hard to call. Germline V gene lookup returns CDR1 MNHEY and CDR2 SVGEGT. The CDR3 spans 15 residues. Between the trimmed V and J ends, which lost 6 bases and 1 base, there was a span of 15 bases. Here the CDR3 reads CASSFKPPRNTEAFF. CDR3 DNA: TGTGCCAGCAGCTTTAAGCCCCCGAGGAACACTGAAGCTTTCTTT.

This clonotype was counted a few times. This chain joins TRBV12-3 or TRBV12-4 and TRBJ1-3; TRBD1 is a possible D gene (6 bases). CDR3 size: 17 residues. The V end was cut by 2 bases, the J end by 2 bases, with 16 bases between. CDR3 loop: CASSLLPPGAAGNTIYF. The DNA of the CDR3 is TGTGCCAGCAGTTTACTCCCCCCGGGGGCGGCTGGAAACACCATATATTTT.

V usage is TRBV25-1 and J usage is TRBJ2-5; TRBD1 is a possible D gene (6 bases). This CDR3 has 15 residues. CDR1 is MGHDK and CDR2 is SYGVNS in the germline V gene. V was pared by 4 bases and J by 2 bases, with 14 bases between. The CDR3 sequence is CASSAGAGQQETQYF. In nucleotides, the CDR3 is TGTGCCAGCAGTGCAGGGGCCGGTCAGCAAGAGACCCAGTACTTC.

This clonotype came up a few times. The chain combines TRBV15 with TRBJ1-6; tentative D call: TRBD1 (6 bases). The CDR3 extends over 12 amino acids. V shed 8 bases and J shed 6 bases, with 8 bases lying between them. In germline, CDR1 is LNHNV, CDR2 YYDKDF (reference sequence). The CDR3 DNA sequence: TGTGCCACCGGACAGACTAATTCACCCCTCCACTTT. The encoded protein is CATGQTNSPLHF.

The genes are TRBV10-3 and TRBJ1-5; possible D gene TRBD1, 6 bases. From germline, CDR1 is ENHRY and CDR2 SYGVKD. The CDR3 loop spans 13 amino acids. V was shortened by 4 bases and J by 7 bases, with 11 bases between the two germline ends. Here the CDR3 reads CAISAQGGQPQHF. The CDR3, as DNA: TGTGCCATCAGTGCACAGGGAGGCCAGCCCCAGCATTTT.

The chain combines TRBV3-1 with TRBJ1-4; D is unresolved. Germline CDR1 reads LGHDT; CDR2 reads YNNKEL (reference sequence). The CDR3 runs to 13 residues. Trimming took 1 base from V and 8 from J, leaving 8 bases between them. The CDR3 reads CASSQVEREKLFF. The CDR3 DNA reads as TGTGCCAGCAGCCAAGTTGAGCGGGAAAAACTGTTTTTT.

The gene calls are TRBV5-5 and TRBJ2-7; 11 nucleotides agree with TRBD2. The junction had 12 bases not matched to a gene; V was cut back by 1 base and J by 3 bases. The CDR3 is made up of 18 amino acids. Germline CDR1 and CDR2: SGHKS and YYEKEE (reference sequence). CDR3 amino acids: CASSLRGLAAAPGYEQYF. DNA for the CDR3: TGTGCCAGCAGCTTGCGGGGACTAGCGGCAGCTCCTGGCTACGAGCAGTACTTC.